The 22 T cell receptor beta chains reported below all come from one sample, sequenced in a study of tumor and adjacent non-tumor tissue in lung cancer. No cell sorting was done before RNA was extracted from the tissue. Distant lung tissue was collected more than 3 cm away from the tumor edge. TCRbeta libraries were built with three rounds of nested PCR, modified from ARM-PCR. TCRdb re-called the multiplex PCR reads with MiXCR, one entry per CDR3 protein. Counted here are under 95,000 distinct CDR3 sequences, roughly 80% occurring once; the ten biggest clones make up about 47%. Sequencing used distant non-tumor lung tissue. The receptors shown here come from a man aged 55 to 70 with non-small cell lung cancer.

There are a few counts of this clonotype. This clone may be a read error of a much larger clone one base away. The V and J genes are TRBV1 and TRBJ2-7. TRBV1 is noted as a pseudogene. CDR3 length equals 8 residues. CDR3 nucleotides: TGCACCAACAGCCTGCGATACTTC. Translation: CTNSLRYF.

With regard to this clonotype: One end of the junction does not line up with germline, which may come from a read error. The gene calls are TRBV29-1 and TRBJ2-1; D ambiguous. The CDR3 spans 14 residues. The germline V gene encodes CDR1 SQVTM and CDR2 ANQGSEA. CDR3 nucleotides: TGCGGCGTTGTAATGAGCGTGGGTAGGGATGAGCAGTTCTTC. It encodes CGVVMSVGRDEQFF.

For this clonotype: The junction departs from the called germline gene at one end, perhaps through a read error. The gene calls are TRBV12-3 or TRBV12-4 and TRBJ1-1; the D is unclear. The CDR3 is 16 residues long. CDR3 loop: CVSSLVGLGMNTKAFF. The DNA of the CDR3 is TGTGTCAGCAGTTTGGTAGGATTAGGGATGAACACTAAAGCTTTCTTT.

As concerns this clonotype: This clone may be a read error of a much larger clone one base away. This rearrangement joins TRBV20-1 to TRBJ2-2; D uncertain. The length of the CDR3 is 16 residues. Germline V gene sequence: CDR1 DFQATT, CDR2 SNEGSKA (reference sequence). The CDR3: CSARSLGEYNTWELFF. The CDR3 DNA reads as TGCAGTGCTCGTAGCCTCGGAGAATATAACACCTGGGAGCTGTTTTTT.

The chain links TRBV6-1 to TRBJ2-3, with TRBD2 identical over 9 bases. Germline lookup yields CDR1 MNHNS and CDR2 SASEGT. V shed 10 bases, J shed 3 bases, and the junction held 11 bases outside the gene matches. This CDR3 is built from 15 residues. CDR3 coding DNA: TGTGCCAAAAGTGAGCAAGCGGGAGGTACAGATACGCAGTATTTT. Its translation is CAKSEQAGGTDTQYF.

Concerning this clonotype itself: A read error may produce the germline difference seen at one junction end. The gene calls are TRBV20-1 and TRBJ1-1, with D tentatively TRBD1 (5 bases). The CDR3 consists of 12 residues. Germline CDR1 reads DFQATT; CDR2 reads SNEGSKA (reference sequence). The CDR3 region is CNAIRGNSEALF. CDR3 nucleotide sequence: TGCAATGCTATACGGGGGAACAGTGAAGCTCTCTTT.

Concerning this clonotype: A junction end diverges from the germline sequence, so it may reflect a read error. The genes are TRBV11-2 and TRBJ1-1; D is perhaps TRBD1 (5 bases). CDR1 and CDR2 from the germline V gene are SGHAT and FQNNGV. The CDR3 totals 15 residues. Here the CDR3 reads CGSSFLSRGDTEAFF. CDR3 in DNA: TGTGGCAGCAGCTTTTTGTCCCGGGGGGACACTGAAGCTTTCTTT.

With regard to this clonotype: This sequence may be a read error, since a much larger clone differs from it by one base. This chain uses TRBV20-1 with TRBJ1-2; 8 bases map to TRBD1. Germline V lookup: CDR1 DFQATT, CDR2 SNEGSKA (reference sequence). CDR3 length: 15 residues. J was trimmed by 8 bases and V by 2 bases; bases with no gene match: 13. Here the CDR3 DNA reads TGCAGTGCTAGATGGGGCAGGGGGCCTAGGGAGGGCTACACCTTC. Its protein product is CSARWGRGPREGYTF.

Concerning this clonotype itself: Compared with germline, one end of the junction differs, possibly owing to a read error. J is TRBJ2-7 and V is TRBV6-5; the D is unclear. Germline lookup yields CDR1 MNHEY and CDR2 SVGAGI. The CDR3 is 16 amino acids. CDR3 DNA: TGTGTCAGCAGTTACACCTCGACAAGTGTCTCCTACGAGCAGTACTTC. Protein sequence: CVSSYTSTSVSYEQYF.

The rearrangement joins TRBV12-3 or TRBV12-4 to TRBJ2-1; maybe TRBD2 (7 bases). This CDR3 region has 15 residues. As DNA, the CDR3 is TGTGTCAGTGGGGGGGGGCCGGATGCCCACAATGAGCAGTTCTTC. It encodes CVSGGGPDAHNEQFF.

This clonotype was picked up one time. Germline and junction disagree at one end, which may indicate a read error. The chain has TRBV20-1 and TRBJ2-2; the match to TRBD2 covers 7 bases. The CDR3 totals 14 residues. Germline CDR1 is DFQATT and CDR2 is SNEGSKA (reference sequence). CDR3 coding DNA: TGCAGTGCTAGATTCTCCGAGAACAGCGGGAAGCTGTTTTTT. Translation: CSARFSENSGKLFF.

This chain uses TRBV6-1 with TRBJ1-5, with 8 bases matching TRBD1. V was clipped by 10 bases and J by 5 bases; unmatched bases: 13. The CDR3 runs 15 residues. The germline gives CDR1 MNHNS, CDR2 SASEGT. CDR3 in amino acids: CANTAQGARYQPQHF. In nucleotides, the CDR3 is TGTGCCAACACCGCGCAGGGGGCGCGATATCAGCCCCAGCATTTT.

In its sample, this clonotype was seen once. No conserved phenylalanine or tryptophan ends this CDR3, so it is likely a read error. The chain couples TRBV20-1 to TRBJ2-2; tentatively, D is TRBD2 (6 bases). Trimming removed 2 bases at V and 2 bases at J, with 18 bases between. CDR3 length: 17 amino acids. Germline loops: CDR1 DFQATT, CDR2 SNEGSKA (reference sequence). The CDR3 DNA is TGCAGTGCTAGAACTTCGGGTGGGGGGAGCAACACCGGGGAGCTGTTTTAC. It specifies CSARTSGGGSNTGELFY.

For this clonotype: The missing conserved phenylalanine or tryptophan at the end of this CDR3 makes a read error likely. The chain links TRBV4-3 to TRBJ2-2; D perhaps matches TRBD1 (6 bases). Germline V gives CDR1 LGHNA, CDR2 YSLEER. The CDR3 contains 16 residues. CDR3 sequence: CAISQDPPGDTWELFC. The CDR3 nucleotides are TGCGCCATCAGTCAGGACCCGCCAGGGGACACCTGGGAGCTGTTTTGT.

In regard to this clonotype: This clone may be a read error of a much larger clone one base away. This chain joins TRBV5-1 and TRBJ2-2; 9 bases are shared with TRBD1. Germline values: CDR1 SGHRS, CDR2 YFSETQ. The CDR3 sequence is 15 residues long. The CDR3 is CASSLAGQGTGELYF. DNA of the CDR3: TGCGCCAGCAGCTTGGCGGGACAGGGCACCGGGGAGCTGTATTTT.

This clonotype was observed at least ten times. CDR3 residues: CASSPAWPGPDTQYF. CDR3 coding DNA: TGCGCCAGCAGCCCCGCTTGGCCTGGTCCAGATACGCAGTATTTT. The chain is built from TRBV4-3 and TRBJ2-3; D gene uncertain. The germline V and J ends were trimmed by 4 bases and 4 bases, with 15 bases remaining between them. The CDR3 covers 15 residues. Per the germline V gene, CDR1 is LGHNA and CDR2 is YSLEER.

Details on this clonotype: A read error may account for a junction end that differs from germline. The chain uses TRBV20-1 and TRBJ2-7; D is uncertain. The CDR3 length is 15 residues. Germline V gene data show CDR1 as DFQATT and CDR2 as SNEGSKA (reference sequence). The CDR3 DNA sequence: TGCAGAGCTAGAGATTTCGACGGGTCCTCGTACGAGCAGTACTTC. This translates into CRARDFDGSSYEQYF.

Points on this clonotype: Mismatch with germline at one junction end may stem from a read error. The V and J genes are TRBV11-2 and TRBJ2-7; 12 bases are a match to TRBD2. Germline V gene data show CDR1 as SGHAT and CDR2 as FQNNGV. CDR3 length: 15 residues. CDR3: CDSSTSSGGAREQYF. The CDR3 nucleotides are TGCGACAGCAGCACTTCTAGCGGGGGGGCTCGGGAGCAGTACTTC.

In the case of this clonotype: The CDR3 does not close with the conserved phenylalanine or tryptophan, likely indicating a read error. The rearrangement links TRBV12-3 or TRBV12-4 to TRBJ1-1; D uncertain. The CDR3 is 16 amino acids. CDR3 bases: TGTACCAGCAGTTTGGTAGGATTAGGGATGAACACTGAAGCTTTCTAT. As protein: CTSSLVGLGMNTEAFY.

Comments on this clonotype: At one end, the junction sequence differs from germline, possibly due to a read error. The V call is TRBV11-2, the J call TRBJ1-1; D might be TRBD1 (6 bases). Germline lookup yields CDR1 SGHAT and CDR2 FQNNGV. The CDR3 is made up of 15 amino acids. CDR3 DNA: TGTGCCAGCAGCTTATTGTCCCGAGGGGACACTGAAGCTTTATTT. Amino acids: CASSLLSRGDTEALF.

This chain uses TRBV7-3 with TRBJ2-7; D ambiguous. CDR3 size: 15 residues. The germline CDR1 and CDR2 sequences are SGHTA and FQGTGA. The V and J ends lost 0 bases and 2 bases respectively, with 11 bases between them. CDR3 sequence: CASSLTGSAPYEQYF. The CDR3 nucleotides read TGTGCCAGCAGCTTAACTGGCAGCGCCCCCTACGAGCAGTACTTC. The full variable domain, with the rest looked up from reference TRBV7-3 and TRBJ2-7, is GAGVSQTPSNKVTEKGKYVELRCDPISGHTALYWYRQSLGQGPEFLIYFQGTGAADDSGLPNDRFFAVRPEGSVSTLKIQRTERGDSAVYLCASSLTGSAPYEQYFGPGTRLTVT.

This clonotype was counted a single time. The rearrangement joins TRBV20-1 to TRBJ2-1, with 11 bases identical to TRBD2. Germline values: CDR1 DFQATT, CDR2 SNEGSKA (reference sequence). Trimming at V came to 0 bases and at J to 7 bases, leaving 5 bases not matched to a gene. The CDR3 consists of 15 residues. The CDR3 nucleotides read TGCAGTGCTAGAGAACTAGCGGGAGAACATAATGAGCAGTTCTTC. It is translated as CSARELAGEHNEQFF.